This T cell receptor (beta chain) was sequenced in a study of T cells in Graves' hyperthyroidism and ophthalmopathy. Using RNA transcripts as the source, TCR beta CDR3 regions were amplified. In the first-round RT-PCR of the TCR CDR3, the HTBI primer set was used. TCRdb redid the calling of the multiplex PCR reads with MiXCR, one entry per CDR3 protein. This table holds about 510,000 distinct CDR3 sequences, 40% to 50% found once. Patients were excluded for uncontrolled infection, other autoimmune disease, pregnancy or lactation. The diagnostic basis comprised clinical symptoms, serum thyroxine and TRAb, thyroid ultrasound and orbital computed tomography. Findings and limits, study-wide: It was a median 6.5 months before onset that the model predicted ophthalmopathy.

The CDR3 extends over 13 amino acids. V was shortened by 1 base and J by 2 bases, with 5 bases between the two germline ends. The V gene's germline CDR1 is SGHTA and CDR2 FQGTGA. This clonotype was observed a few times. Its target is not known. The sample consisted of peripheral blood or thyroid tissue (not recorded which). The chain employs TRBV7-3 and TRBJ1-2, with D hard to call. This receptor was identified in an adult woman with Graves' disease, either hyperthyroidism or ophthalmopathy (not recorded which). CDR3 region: CASSLKGNYGYTF. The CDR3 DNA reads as TGTGCCAGCAGCTTAAAGGGAAACTATGGCTACACCTTC.